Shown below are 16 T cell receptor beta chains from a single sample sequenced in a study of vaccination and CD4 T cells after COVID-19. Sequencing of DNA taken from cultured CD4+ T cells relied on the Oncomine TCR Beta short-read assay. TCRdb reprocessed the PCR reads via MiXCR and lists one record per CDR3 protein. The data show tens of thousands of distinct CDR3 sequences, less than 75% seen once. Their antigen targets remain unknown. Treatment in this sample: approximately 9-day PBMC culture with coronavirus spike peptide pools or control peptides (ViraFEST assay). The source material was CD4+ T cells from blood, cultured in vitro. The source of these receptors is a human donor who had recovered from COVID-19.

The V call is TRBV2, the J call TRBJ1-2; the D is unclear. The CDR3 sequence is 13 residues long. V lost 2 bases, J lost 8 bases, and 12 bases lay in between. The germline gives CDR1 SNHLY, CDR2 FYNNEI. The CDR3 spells CASSEIAGLGYTF. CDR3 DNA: TGTGCCAGCAGTGAAATAGCTGGGCTAGGCTACACCTTC.

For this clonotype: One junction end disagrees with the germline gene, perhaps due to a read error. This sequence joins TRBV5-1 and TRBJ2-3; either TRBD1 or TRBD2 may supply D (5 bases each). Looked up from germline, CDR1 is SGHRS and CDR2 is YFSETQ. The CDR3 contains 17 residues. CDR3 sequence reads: CASSLGDEHYLGDTQYF. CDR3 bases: TGCGCCAGCAGTTTGGGGGACGAACACTACCTGGGGGATACGCAGTATTTT.

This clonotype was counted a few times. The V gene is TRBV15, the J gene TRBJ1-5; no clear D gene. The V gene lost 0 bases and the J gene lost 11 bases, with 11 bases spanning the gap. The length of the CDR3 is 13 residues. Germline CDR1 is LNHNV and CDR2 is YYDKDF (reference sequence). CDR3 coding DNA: TGTGCCACCAGCAGAGAGGCCCAAATGGCCCAGCATTTT. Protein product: CATSREAQMAQHF.

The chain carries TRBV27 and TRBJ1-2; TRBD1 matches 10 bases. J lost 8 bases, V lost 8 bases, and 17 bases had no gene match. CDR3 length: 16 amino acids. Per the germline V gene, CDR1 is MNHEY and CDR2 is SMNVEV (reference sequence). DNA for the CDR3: TGTGCCAGCTTTCGCTTGGGGACAGGGGAAGGTGGGGGCTACACCTTC. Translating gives CASFRLGTGEGGGYTF.

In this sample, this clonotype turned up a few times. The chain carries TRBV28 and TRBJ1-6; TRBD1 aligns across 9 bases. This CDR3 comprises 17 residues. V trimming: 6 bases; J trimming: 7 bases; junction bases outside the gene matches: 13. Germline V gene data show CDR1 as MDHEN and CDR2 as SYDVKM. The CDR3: CASRPGTGTRRNSPLHF. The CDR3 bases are TGTGCCAGCAGACCCGGGACAGGGACTCGTAGGAATTCACCCCTCCACTTT.

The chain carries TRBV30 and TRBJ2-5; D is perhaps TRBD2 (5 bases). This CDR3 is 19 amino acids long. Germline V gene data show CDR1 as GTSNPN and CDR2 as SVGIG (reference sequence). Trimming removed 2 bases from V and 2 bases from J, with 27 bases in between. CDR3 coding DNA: TGTGCCTGGAGTTTCGAGGGTTGGGTGGCTAGCCCCCGACAAGAGACCCAGTACTTC. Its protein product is CAWSFEGWVASPRQETQYF.

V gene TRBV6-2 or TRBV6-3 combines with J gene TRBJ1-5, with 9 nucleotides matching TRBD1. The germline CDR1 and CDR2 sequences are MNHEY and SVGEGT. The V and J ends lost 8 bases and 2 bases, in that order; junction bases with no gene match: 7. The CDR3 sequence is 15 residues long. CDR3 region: CASATGGMRNQPQHF. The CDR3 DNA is TGTGCCAGCGCGACAGGGGGAATGCGCAATCAGCCCCAGCATTTT.

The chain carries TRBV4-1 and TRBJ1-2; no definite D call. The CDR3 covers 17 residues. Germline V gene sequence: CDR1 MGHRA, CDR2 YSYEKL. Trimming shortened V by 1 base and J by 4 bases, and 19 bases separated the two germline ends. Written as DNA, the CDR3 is TGCGCCAGCAGCCAAGTAGCGCGGGTCACAGACCTCTATGGCTACACCTTC. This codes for CASSQVARVTDLYGYTF.

CDR3 in DNA: TGCAGTGCCAGGAGGCCAAGTAGCAATCAGCCCCAGCATTTT. It encodes CSARRPSSNQPQHF. The chain carries TRBV20-1 and TRBJ1-5; D is undetermined. V gave up 6 bases and J gave up 0 bases, with 12 bases separating them. The CDR3 loop spans 14 amino acids. Germline V lookup: CDR1 DFQATT, CDR2 SNEGSKA (reference sequence).

Here the CDR3 reads CASSGRVRGNSPLHF. CDR3 in DNA: TGTGCCAGCAGTGGCAGAGTCAGGGGGAATTCACCCCTCCACTTT. The V call is TRBV2, the J call TRBJ1-6, with TRBD1 matching 7 bases. Germline V gives CDR1 SNHLY, CDR2 FYNNEI. The junction had 7 bases not matched to a gene; V was cut back by 4 bases and J by 7 bases. CDR3 length: 15 amino acids.

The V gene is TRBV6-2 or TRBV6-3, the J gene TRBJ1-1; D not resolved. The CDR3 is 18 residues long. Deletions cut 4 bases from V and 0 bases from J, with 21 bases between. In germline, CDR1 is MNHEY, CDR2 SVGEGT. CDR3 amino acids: CASSSILVVVRLNTEAFF. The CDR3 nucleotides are TGTGCCAGCAGTTCAATACTCGTAGTCGTACGGTTGAACACTGAAGCTTTCTTT.

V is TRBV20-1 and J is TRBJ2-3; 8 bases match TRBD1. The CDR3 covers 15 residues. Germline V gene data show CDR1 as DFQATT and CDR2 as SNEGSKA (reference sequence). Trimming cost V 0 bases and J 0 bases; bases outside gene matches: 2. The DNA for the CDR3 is TGCAGTGCTAGAGAAGGACAGGGTAGCACAGATACGCAGTATTTT. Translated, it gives CSAREGQGSTDTQYF.

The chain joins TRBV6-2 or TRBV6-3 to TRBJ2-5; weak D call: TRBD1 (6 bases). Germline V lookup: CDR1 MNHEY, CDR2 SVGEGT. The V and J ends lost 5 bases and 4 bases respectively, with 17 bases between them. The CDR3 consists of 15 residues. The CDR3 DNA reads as TGTGCCAGCAGTCCCGGGACACCTAAGGGAGAGACCCAGTACTTC. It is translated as CASSPGTPKGETQYF.

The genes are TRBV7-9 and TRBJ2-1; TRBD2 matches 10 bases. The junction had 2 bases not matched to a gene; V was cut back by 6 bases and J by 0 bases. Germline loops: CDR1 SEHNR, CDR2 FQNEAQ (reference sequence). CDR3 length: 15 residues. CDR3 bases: TGTGCCAGCAGTACTAGCGGGATCTCCTACAATGAGCAGTTCTTC. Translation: CASSTSGISYNEQFF.

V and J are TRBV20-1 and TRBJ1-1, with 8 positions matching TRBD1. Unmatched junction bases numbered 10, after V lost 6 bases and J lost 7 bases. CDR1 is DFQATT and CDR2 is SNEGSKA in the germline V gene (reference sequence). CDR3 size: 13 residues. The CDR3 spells CSAQKQGVHEAFF. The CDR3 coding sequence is TGCAGTGCGCAGAAACAGGGGGTTCATGAAGCTTTCTTT.

CDR3 in DNA: TGTGCCAGCAGCTTAGGAAACCTCGGACTAGAAACAGATACGCAGTATTTT. It is translated as CASSLGNLGLETDTQYF. The rearrangement joins TRBV7-3 to TRBJ2-3; TRBD2 matches 7 bases. The CDR3 loop spans 17 amino acids. Germline CDR1 is SGHTA and CDR2 is FQGTGA. V dropped 2 bases and J dropped 3; count of bases not matched to a gene: 11.